One and the same sample provided the 17 T cell receptor beta chains below, sequenced in a study of T cell responses to AZD1222 COVID-19 vaccine. Data came from immunoSEQ multiplex PCR; TCRdb stores just in-frame clones and leaves some out. The table includes approximately 210,000 clones, around 94% detected once. Sequencing was performed on peripheral blood, taken 28 days after the second dose of the MenACWY control vaccine. All receptors come from an adult who received the MenACWY meningococcal vaccine as a control.

This chain joins TRBV28 and TRBJ1-6; TRBD1 is a possible D gene (5 bases). V gave up 6 bases and J gave up 0 bases, with 15 bases separating them. The CDR3 length is 17 residues. The V gene's germline CDR1 is MDHEN and CDR2 SYDVKM. Here the CDR3 reads CASRGLGSRSYNSPLHF. The CDR3 bases are TGTGCCAGCAGGGGACTGGGGAGTCGCTCCTATAATTCACCCCTCCACTTT.

The V call is TRBV28, the J call TRBJ1-6; perhaps TRBD1 as D (5 bases). Per the germline V gene, CDR1 is MDHEN and CDR2 is SYDVKM. The CDR3 runs 16 residues. The ends were cut back, 1 base at V and 5 bases at J, with 12 bases in the middle. The CDR3: CASSLYQGGNNSPLHF. The CDR3 DNA sequence: TGTGCCAGCAGTTTATATCAGGGCGGGAATAATTCACCCCTCCACTTT. Variable domain in full (rest from reference TRBV28 and TRBJ1-6): DVKVTQSSRYLVKRTGEKVFLECVQDMDHENMFWYRQDPGLGLRLIYFSYDVKMKEKGDIPEGYSVSREKKERFSLILESASTNQTSMYLCASSLYQGGNNSPLHFGNGTRLTVT.

The CDR3 region has the DNA TGCAGCGTTACCGACAGGGTTACGGGCTTTAGGGCCGATGAGCAGTTCTTC. Encoded protein: CSVTDRVTGFRADEQFF. V and J are TRBV29-1 and TRBJ2-1, with TRBD1 matching 7 bases. Germline V CDR1 and CDR2: SQVTM, ANQGSEA. The V and J ends lost 5 bases and 8 bases, in that order; junction bases with no gene match: 21. This CDR3 is 17 amino acids long.

The chain recombines TRBV27 with TRBJ2-7; maybe TRBD2 (5 bases). The V end was cut by 5 bases, the J end by 6 bases, with 11 bases between. Looked up from germline, CDR1 is MNHEY and CDR2 is SMNVEV (reference sequence). CDR3 length equals 12 residues. Here the CDR3 reads CASSTGWGEQYF. CDR3 nucleotide sequence: TGTGCCAGCAGTACGGGATGGGGCGAGCAGTACTTC.

The chain couples TRBV7-2 to TRBJ1-1; no clear D gene. The germline V and J ends were trimmed by 1 base and 0 bases, with 9 bases remaining between them. Per the germline V gene, CDR1 is SGHTA and CDR2 is FQGNSA. The CDR3 is made up of 15 amino acids. The CDR3 DNA follows: TGTGCCAGCAGCTTAGGTGCGGGGATGAACACTGAAGCTTTCTTT. This codes for CASSLGAGMNTEAFF. Using reference TRBV7-2 and TRBJ1-1 for the parts outside the CDR3, the full variable domain is GAGVSQSPSNKVTEKGKDVELRCDPISGHTALYWYRQSLGQGLEFLIYFQGNSAPDKSGLPSDRFSAERTGGSVSTLTIQRTQQEDSAVYLCASSLGAGMNTEAFFGQGTRLTVV.

The chain recombines TRBV27 with TRBJ1-1; TRBD1 matches at 7 bases. V lost 6 bases, J lost 0 bases, and 4 bases stayed unmatched. Germline loops: CDR1 MNHEY, CDR2 SMNVEV (reference sequence). The CDR3 has 14 residues. The CDR3 reads CASRRQGMNTEAFF. CDR3 DNA: TGTGCCAGCAGGAGACAGGGAATGAACACTGAAGCTTTCTTT.

This clone was seen just once. The V call is TRBV28, the J call TRBJ2-4, with D unclear. The CDR3 consists of 13 residues. Trimming stripped 5 bases from V and 4 bases from J, with 9 bases between. The germline CDR1 and CDR2 sequences are MDHEN and SYDVKM. CDR3 amino acids: CASSTPLKNIQYF. The CDR3 DNA sequence: TGTGCCAGCAGTACTCCGCTAAAAAACATTCAGTACTTC.

The V call is TRBV28, the J call TRBJ1-5; a weak D match, TRBD1 (5 bases). The CDR3 contains 15 residues. V dropped 4 bases and J dropped 0 bases, with 10 bases sitting between them. Germline V gene sequence: CDR1 MDHEN, CDR2 SYDVKM. The CDR3 DNA sequence: TGTGCCAGCAGTTGGGGGGACGGTAGCAATCAGCCCCAGCATTTT. The encoded protein is CASSWGDGSNQPQHF.

The chain recombines TRBV6-5 with TRBJ2-2; TRBD2 aligns across 11 bases. Germline CDR1 reads MNHEY; CDR2 reads SVGAGI. The CDR3 extends over 14 amino acids. The trim removed 9 bases at V and 4 bases at J, leaving 4 bases unmatched. The CDR3 nucleotides read TGTGCCAGTAGACTAGCGGGATTCACCGGGGAGCTGTTTTTT. Translation gives CASRLAGFTGELFF.

The chain couples TRBV7-2 to TRBJ2-3; 7 bases are shared with TRBD2. CDR1 and CDR2 (germline): SGHTA, FQGNSA. The CDR3 is 15 amino acids. V shed 5 bases and J 0 bases; nucleotides not matched to a gene: 5. CDR3 sequence reads: CASSVRDYSTDTQYF. The CDR3 DNA is TGTGCCAGCAGCGTCCGGGACTACAGCACAGATACGCAGTATTTT.

The rearrangement uses TRBV5-6 and TRBJ2-7, with a possible D match to TRBD2 (6 bases). Trimming cost V 5 bases and J 3 bases, with 18 bases left between them. The germline V gene encodes CDR1 SGHDT and CDR2 YYEEEE. The CDR3 length is 15 residues. DNA of the CDR3: TGTGCCAGCAGAGTTAGCGGCTCCCCTTACTACGAGCAGTACTTC. It translates to CASRVSGSPYYEQYF. Based on the CDR3 plus reference TRBV5-6 and TRBJ2-7, the full variable domain is DAGVTQSPTHLIKTRGQQVTLRCSPKSGHDTVSWYQQALGQGPQFIFQYYEEEERQRGNFPDRFSGHQFPNYSSELNVNALLLGDSALYLCASRVSGSPYYEQYFGPGTRLTVT.

This clone was recorded only once. The gene calls are TRBV18 and TRBJ2-3, with a tentative D call TRBD2 (5 bases). This CDR3 comprises 13 residues. Trimming shortened V by 4 bases and J by 5 bases, and 10 bases separated the two germline ends. Germline assignment: CDR1 KGHSH and CDR2 LQKENI. The CDR3, as DNA: TGTGCCAGCTCACAATACCGGGGAGATACGCAGTATTTT. Its protein is CASSQYRGDTQYF.

The chain is built from TRBV3-1 (or the pseudogene TRBV3-2) and TRBJ2-5, with 8 nucleotides matching TRBD2. The V and J ends lost 8 bases and 3 bases, in that order; junction bases with no gene match: 11. The V gene's germline CDR1 is LGHDT and CDR2 YNNKEL (reference sequence). The CDR3 totals 15 residues. This CDR3 is CASGGGVGLEETQYF. The CDR3 DNA reads TGTGCCAGCGGGGGGGGAGTGGGACTAGAAGAGACCCAGTACTTC.

V usage is TRBV19 and J usage is TRBJ2-7; no clear D. Germline V CDR1 and CDR2: LNHDA, SQIVND (reference sequence). There are 14 residues in the CDR3. With 5 bases removed from V and 2 bases from J, the gap between germline ends came to 13 bases. The CDR3 sequence: CASSVSRKPYEQYF. The CDR3, as DNA: TGTGCCAGTAGTGTTTCCCGGAAACCCTACGAGCAGTACTTC.

J is TRBJ2-7 and V is TRBV6-5; TRBD1 aligns across 11 bases. J gave up 4 bases and V 6 bases, and 8 bases lay outside the gene matches. Germline loops: CDR1 MNHEY, CDR2 SVGAGI. The CDR3 runs to 15 residues. The CDR3 spells CASRERTGGGYEQYF. The CDR3 region has the DNA TGTGCCAGCAGAGAGAGGACAGGGGGCGGATACGAGCAGTACTTC.

The V gene is TRBV28, the J gene TRBJ2-5; D uncertain. The CDR3 runs to 13 residues. CDR1 is MDHEN, CDR2 SYDVKM, per germline. Trimming left V 2 bases short and J 6 bases short, with 10 bases between. CDR3 in DNA: TGTGCCAGCAGTTTAGAGACCCCAAAGACCCAGTACTTC. Its protein product is CASSLETPKTQYF.

The chain couples TRBV14 to TRBJ2-1; D uncertain. Trimming left V 4 bases short and J 2 bases short, with 6 bases between. This CDR3 spans 13 amino acids. CDR1 is SGHDN and CDR2 is FVKESK in the germline V gene. The CDR3 loop reads CASSRGTYNEQFF. For the CDR3, the DNA is TGTGCCAGCAGCCGTGGGACCTACAATGAGCAGTTCTTC.